Sequencing of this TCR beta chain was carried out in a study of blood T cell repertoires in COVID-19. About the study: Sites across the United States, Italy and Spain contributed samples from acute and convalescent COVID-19. PBMCs, B-cell-depleted T cells, or T cells were the source of the cDNA or gDNA that made up the material.

This clone was seen a few times. In the original processing: From reference gene primer amplification, estimates of nucleated cell counts were derived. Data came from immunoSEQ multiplex PCR; TCRdb stores just in-frame clones and leaves some out. V, J and clone size are taken as reported in that table, and D and trimming were inferred from the DNA itself. The sample holds about 73,000 clones, around four fifths seen once. The CDR3 extends over 15 amino acids. The germline gives CDR1 LGHNT, CDR2 FRNRAP. V was cut by 5 bases and J by 1 base, with 15 bases left in between. The chain links TRBV12-5 to TRBJ2-7; tentatively, D is TRBD1 (6 bases). The sequenced sample consisted of peripheral blood. This clonotype was sampled from a man older than 75 with active or convalescent COVID-19. The CDR3 DNA is TGTGCTAGTGGTCCGACAGGTAGTACATCCTACGAGCAGTACTTC. This gives the protein CASGPTGSTSYEQYF.